The present T cell receptor beta chain was sequenced within a study of cytotoxic CD8 clonotypes in ibrutinib-treated CLL. The overall study: Mean productive templates were around 260,000; mean productive rearrangements were about 90,000. Study-wide findings and caveats: Clonality showed a rise at ibrutinib response that reversed toward baseline at progression.

The CDR3 runs 14 residues. CDR1 is SQVTM, CDR2 ANQGSEA, per germline. Trimming removed 5 bases at V and 2 bases at J, with 13 bases between. T cells were sequenced at a targeted depth of 1 in 200,000 to 1 in 1 million. Only in-frame clones appear in the TCRdb table, and some are missing; sequencing was by immunoSEQ multiplex PCR. Of around 300,000 clones in the sample, just under 80% were seen once. A word on this clone: Its matching antigen is unknown.

The sample consisted of PBMCs, taken before ibrutinib treatment. This TCR derives from a human donor with chronic lymphocytic leukemia. The chain couples TRBV29-1 to TRBJ1-5; D call uncertain. CDR3 amino acids: CSVQAGNGNQPQHF. CDR3 DNA: TGCAGCGTTCAGGCAGGTAATGGCAATCAGCCCCAGCATTTT.